These T cell receptor beta chains were read from a single sample in a study of blood T cell repertoires in COVID-19. Sequencing used immunoSEQ multiplex PCR; TCRdb keeps in-frame clones, though not all of them. The sample contains fewer than 80,000 clones, approximately 85% of which appear only once. The sample consisted of peripheral blood. These receptors came from an elderly woman with active or convalescent COVID-19. CDR3s include the opening cysteine and the closing phenylalanine or tryptophan. A D gene is named only where the DNA matches it firmly. The size entry is marked missing in some rows and otherwise reads once, few, many or a size class.

TRBJ2-7 | TRBV28 | - | - | TGTGCCAGCAGTCCTACGTTTCTGGGGAAGAGGGACGAGCAGTACTTC | CASSPTFLGKRDEQYF
TRBJ1-5 | TRBV19 | TRBD1 | few | TGTGCCAGTAGTATGCAGGACAGGGAGGACAAGCCCCAGCATTTT | CASSMQDREDKPQHF
TRBJ2-5 | TRBV4-1 | TRBD2 | - | TGCGCCAGCAGCCAAGATGGGTCGGGGGGCCAAGAGACCCAGTACTTC | CASSQDGSGGQETQYF
TRBJ1-4 | TRBV28 | TRBD1 | - | TGTGCCAGCAGCTGGGGACAGGGTTTGCATGAAAAACTGTTTTTT | CASSWGQGLHEKLFF
TRBJ1-5 | TRBV15 | - | once | TGTGCCACCAGCAGGGGCATGGACAGCCTTCCCCAGCATTTT | CATSRGMDSLPQHF
TRBJ1-1 | TRBV6-4 | - | once | TGTGCCAGCAGTGATACCGGGGACACTGAAGCTTTCTTT | CASSDTGDTEAFF
TRBJ1-1 | TRBV5-1 | - | - | TGCGCCAGCAGCCCGCGGGACTCTGAAGCTTTCTTT | CASSPRDSEAFF
TRBJ1-5 | TRBV27 | - | - | TGTGCCAGCAGGGGAACAGGAAATCAGCCCCAGCATTTT | CASRGTGNQPQHF
TRBJ1-2 | TRBV5-1 | - | - | TGCGCCAGCAGCTTGGCCCCAGGTGGGGGCTACACCTTC | CASSLAPGGGYTF
TRBJ2-2 | TRBV9 | - | - | TGTGCCAGCAGCGTTACCGGTACGAACACCGGGGAGCTGTTTTTT | CASSVTGTNTGELFF
TRBJ1-1 | TRBV12-3/TRBV12-4 | - | - | TGTGCCAGCAGCCAGGACAGAAGAGAAGCTTTCTTT | CASSQDRREAFF
TRBJ1-2 | TRBV7-2 | TRBD1 | - | TGTGCCAGCAGCGGGACAGGGTTTTTCTATGGCTACACCTTC | CASSGTGFFYGYTF
TRBJ1-4 | TRBV6-5 | - | few | TGTGCCAGCAGTACCTTAGACAGCAAACTGTTTTTT | CASSTLDSKLFF
TRBJ2-1 | TRBV28 | TRBD1 | - | TGTGCCAGCAGTTCACCGACAGGGTACAATGAGCAGTTCTTC | CASSSPTGYNEQFF
TRBJ1-1 | TRBV5-1 | - | - | TGCGCCAGCAGCTTGGACAGGGAGACGAACACTGAAGCTTTCTTT | CASSLDRETNTEAFF
TRBJ2-1 | TRBV5-8 | TRBD2 | - | TGTGCCAGCAGCCGCGGTCCTAGCGGGACCTTTTCGCTGTTCTTC | CASSRGPSGTFSLFF
TRBJ1-5 | TRBV19 | - | - | TGTGCCAGTAGTATGGGTCAGGTCGCCAATCAGCCCCAGCATTTT | CASSMGQVANQPQHF
TRBJ1-6 | TRBV10-2 | TRBD1 | - | TGCGCCAGCAGTCGGGACAGGGGGCAGCTCTGGTCACCCCTCCACTTT | CASSRDRGQLWSPLHF
TRBJ2-1 | TRBV28 | - | - | TGTGCCAGCAGTTCCTCCGGGACAACCTACAATGAGCAGTTCTTC | CASSSSGTTYNEQFF
TRBJ1-1 | TRBV5-6 | TRBD1 | - | TGTGCCAGCGAGGACAGGGTGAACACTGAAGCTTTCTTT | CASEDRVNTEAFF
TRBJ1-2 | TRBV24-1 | TRBD1 | - | TGTGCCACCAGTGATTCAGGGACAGGACGCCACTATGGCTACACCTTC | CATSDSGTGRHYGYTF
TRBJ1-6 | TRBV7-9 | - | few | TGTGCCAGCAGCTTAGTGGCCTTCAATTCACCCCTCCACTTT | CASSLVAFNSPLHF
TRBJ2-2 | TRBV3-1/TRBV3-2 | TRBD2 | once | TGTGCCAGCAGCCAAGCTAGCGGGGGAGCGAACACCGGGGAGCTGTTTTTT | CASSQASGGANTGELFF
TRBJ2-3 | TRBV6-2/TRBV6-3 | - | - | TGTGCCAGCAGTTCGGTGGGCAGGGCAGATACGCAGTATTTT | CASSSVGRADTQYF
TRBJ2-1 | TRBV11-2 | TRBD2 | - | TGTGCCAGCAGCCCGGTTAGCGGGAGGGGCTCCTACAATGAGCAGTTCTTC | CASSPVSGRGSYNEQFF
TRBJ1-1 | TRBV29-1 | - | - | TGCAGCGCGGCTGAGACGGGATTGACTGAAGCTTTCTTT | CSAAETGLTEAFF
TRBJ1-2 | TRBV11-1 | TRBD1 | - | TGTGCCAGCAGCGCAGCCGGGACAGCCAATGGCTACACCTTC | CASSAAGTANGYTF
TRBJ2-7 | TRBV19 | - | - | TGTGCCAGTAGTATAGCCGGGGGGCGCAACTACGAGCAGTACTTC | CASSIAGGRNYEQYF
TRBJ1-3 | TRBV9 | - | few | TGTGCCAGCAGCGCCTTATTTGGAAACACCATATATTTT | CASSALFGNTIYF
TRBJ2-1 | TRBV7-8 | - | - | TGTGCCAGCAGCTCCACAACAATCCAAAGTAGAGCTAGCTCCTACAATGAGCAGTTCTTC | CASSSTTIQSRASSYNEQFF
TRBJ2-7 | TRBV11-3 | TRBD2 | once | TGTGCCAGCAGCTTCCCTAGCGGGAGGGCTTGTTCCTACGAGCAGTACTTC | CASSFPSGRACSYEQYF
TRBJ1-1 | TRBV4-2 | - | - | TGTGCCAGCAGCCAAGATAGGCGACGGGGGTGGCTGAACACTGAAGCTTTCTTT | CASSQDRRRGWLNTEAFF
TRBJ1-4 | TRBV3-1/TRBV3-2 | - | - | TGTGCCAGCACCCGCCGCCAGACAACGAATGAAAAACTGTTTTTT | CASTRRQTTNEKLFF
TRBJ2-5 | TRBV27 | TRBD1 | - | TGTGCCAGCAGTACATGGACAGGGGGTGAGACCCAGTACTTC | CASSTWTGGETQYF
TRBJ2-1 | TRBV7-9 | TRBD2 | - | TGTGCCAGCAGCTCCATAGCAGCGGGATCGTACAATGAGCAGTTCTTC | CASSSIAAGSYNEQFF
TRBJ1-1 | TRBV13 | - | - | TGTGCCAGCAGTCCAGGGTGGAGGAACACTGAAGCTTTCTTT | CASSPGWRNTEAFF
TRBJ1-5 | TRBV19 | TRBD1 | - | TGTGCCAGTAGTGCGGTGGACAGGGGGCTGAATCAGCCCCAGCATTTT | CASSAVDRGLNQPQHF
TRBJ1-5 | TRBV27 | - | few | TGTGCCAGCAGTTTAACAACCAATCAGCCCCAGCATTTT | CASSLTTNQPQHF